This T cell receptor (beta chain) emerged from a study of T-cell memory formation after mild COVID-19. Study-level results: Confirmation of SARS-CoV-2 specificity was lacking for second-wave clones peaking day 37.

Points on this clonotype: What it recognizes is unknown.

TCRdb fed the 5' RACE reads into MiXCR, producing one record per CDR3 protein. The sample includes 400,000 to 500,000 distinct CDR3 sequences, around 20% of them seen just once. CDR3 size: 15 residues. Losses at the gene ends were 0 bases for V and 2 bases for J; bases not matched to a gene: 3. Germline-derived CDR1 and CDR2 are MNHEY and SVGEGT. The chain recombines TRBV6-2 or TRBV6-3 with TRBJ2-5, with 7 bases matching TRBD1. The sequencing input was PBMCs or a T cell subset sorted from them (not recorded which). The TCR was taken from an adult woman who had mild COVID-19 (a few samples of this study predate the infection). Cell type and time point are not known. The CDR3 is CASSYSTGNQETQYF. For the CDR3, the DNA is TGTGCCAGCAGTTACTCGACAGGGAATCAAGAGACCCAGTACTTC.